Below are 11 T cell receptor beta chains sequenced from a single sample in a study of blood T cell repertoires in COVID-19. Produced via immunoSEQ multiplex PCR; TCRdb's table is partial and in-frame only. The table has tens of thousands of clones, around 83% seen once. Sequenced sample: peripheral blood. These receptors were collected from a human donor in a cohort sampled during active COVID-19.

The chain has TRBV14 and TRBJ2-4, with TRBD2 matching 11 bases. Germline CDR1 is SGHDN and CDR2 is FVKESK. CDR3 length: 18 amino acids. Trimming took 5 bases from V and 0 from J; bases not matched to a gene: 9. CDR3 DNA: TGTGCCAGCAGCGAAACTAGCGGGGGCTCCGGAGCCAAAAACATTCAGTACTTC. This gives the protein CASSETSGGSGAKNIQYF.

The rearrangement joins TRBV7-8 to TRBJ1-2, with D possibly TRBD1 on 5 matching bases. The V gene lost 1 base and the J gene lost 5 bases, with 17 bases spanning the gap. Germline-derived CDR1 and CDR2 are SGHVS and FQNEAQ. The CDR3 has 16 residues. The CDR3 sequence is CASSLDSLTQGYGYTF. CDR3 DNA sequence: TGTGCCAGCAGCTTAGATTCGTTGACCCAGGGATATGGCTACACCTTC.

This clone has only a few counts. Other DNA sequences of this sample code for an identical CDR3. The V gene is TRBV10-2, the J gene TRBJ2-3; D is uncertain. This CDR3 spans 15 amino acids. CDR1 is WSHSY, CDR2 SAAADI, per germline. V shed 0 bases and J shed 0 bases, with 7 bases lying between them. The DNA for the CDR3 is TGCGCCAGCAGTGAGTCGCCGACTAGCACAGATACGCAGTATTTT. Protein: CASSESPTSTDTQYF.

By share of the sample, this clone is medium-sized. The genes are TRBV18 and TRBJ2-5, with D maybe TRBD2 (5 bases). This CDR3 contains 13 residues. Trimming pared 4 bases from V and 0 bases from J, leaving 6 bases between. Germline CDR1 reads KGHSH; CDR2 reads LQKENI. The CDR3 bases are TGTGCCAGCTCACGAGGGTACCAAGAGACCCAGTACTTC. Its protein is CASSRGYQETQYF.

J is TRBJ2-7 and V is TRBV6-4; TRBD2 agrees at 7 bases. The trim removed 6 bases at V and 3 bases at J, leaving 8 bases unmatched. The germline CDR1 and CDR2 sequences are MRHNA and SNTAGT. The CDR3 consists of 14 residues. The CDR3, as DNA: TGTGCCAGCAGCCAGACGGGGGGTTTCTACGAGCAGTACTTC. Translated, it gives CASSQTGGFYEQYF.

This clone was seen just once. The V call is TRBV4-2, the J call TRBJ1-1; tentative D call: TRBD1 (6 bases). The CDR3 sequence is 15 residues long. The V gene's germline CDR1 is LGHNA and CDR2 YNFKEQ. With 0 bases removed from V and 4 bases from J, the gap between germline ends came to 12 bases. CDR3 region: CASSQDGGRVTEAFF. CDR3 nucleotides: TGTGCCAGCAGCCAAGACGGGGGGCGGGTCACTGAAGCTTTCTTT.

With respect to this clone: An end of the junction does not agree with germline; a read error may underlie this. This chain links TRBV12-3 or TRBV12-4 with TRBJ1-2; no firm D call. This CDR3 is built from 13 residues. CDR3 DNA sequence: TGTGCCAGCCTCCGGATCTCCAGTAGCCCCCCCTTCTTC. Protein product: CASLRISSSPPFF.

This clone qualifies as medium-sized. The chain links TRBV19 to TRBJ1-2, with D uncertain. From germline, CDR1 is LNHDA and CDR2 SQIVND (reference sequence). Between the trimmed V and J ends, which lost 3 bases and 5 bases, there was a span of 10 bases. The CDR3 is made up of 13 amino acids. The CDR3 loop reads CASSMWQEYGYTF. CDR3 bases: TGTGCCAGTAGTATGTGGCAGGAATATGGCTACACCTTC.

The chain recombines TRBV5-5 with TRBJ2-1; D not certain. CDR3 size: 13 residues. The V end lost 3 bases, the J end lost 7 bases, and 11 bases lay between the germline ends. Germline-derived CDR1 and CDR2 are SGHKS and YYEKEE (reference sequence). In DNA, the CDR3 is TGTGCCAGCAGCTCCCTCCTAATAAATGAGCAGTTCTTC. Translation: CASSSLLINEQFF.

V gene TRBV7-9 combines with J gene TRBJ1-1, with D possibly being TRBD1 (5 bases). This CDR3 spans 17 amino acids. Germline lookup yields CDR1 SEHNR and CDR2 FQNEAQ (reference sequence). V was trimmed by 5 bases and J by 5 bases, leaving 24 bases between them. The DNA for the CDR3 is TGTGCCAGCAGCCCCAAGTTTCAGGGTATAATGAGTACTGAAGCTTTCTTT. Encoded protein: CASSPKFQGIMSTEAFF.

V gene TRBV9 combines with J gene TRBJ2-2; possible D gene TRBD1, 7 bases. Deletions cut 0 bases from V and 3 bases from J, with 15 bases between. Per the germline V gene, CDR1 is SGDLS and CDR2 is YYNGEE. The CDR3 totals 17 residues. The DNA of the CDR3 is TGTGCCAGCAGCGTAGCGACTTTCAGGGGGGACACCGGGGAGCTGTTTTTT. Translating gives CASSVATFRGDTGELFF.